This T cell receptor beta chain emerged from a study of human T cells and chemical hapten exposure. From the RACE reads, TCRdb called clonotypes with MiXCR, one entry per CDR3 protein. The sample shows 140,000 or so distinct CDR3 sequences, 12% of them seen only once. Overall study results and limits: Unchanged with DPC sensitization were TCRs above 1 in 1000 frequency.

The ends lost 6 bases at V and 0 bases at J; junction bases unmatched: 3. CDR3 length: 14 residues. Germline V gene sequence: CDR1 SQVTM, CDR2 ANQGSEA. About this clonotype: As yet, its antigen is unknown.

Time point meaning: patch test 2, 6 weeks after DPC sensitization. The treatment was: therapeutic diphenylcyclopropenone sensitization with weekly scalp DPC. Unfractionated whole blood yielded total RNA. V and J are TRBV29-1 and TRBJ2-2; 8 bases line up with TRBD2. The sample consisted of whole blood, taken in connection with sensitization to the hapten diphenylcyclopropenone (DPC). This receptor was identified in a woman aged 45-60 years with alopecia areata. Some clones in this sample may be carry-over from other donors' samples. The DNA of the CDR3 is TGCAGCGTAAGAGCGGGGGCGAACACCGGGGAGCTGTTTTTT. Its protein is CSVRAGANTGELFF.